These T cell receptor beta chains were read from a single sample in a study of technical replicates of blood from a few donors. The assay was immunoSEQ multiplex PCR, and TCRdb's table has in-frame clones only and misses some. The table includes tens of thousands of clones, approximately 95% detected once. The sequencing sample was made of T cells isolated from PBMCs. All receptors derive from a human donor in good health. Both conserved end residues are part of each CDR3. A D gene is named only where the DNA matches it firmly. Where a row states a size, it is once, few, many or the class of an expanded clone; other rows omit it.

TRBD2	TRBV2	TRBJ2-1	-	CASSGATSGSRNEQFF	TGTGCCAGCAGTGGGGCGACTAGCGGGAGCAGAAATGAGCAGTTCTTC
-	TRBV11-3	TRBJ2-5	-	CASSERGGHQETQYF	TGTGCCAGCAGTGAGAGAGGGGGACACCAAGAGACCCAGTACTTC
-	TRBV2	TRBJ2-2	once	CASTNSGELFF	TGTGCCAGCACTAATAGCGGGGAGCTGTTTTTT
TRBD1	TRBV7-8	TRBJ1-2	-	CASRPGTGVNSYGYTF	TGTGCCAGCAGACCCGGGACAGGGGTAAATAGCTATGGCTACACCTTC
-	TRBV15	TRBJ1-5	-	CATSRDGAGQPQHF	TGTGCCACCAGCAGAGATGGGGCCGGCCAGCCCCAGCATTTT
-	TRBV5-6	TRBJ2-1	-	CASSLAESGEQFF	TGTGCCAGCAGCTTGGCTGAGTCTGGTGAGCAGTTCTTC
TRBD1	TRBV14	TRBJ2-3	-	CASSRTGATDTQYF	TGCGCCAGCAGCCGGACAGGGGCCACAGATACGCAGTATTTT
TRBD2	TRBV9	TRBJ2-3	-	CASSVALAEGTDTQYF	TGTGCCAGCAGCGTAGCACTAGCGGAGGGGACAGATACGCAGTATTTT
-	TRBV28	TRBJ1-1	once	CASSFAVQGNYLNTEAFF	TGTGCCAGCAGTTTTGCAGTCCAGGGTAATTATTTAAATACTGAAGCTTTCTTT
-	TRBV7-2	TRBJ1-5	-	CASSQNNQPQHF	TGTGCCAGCAGTCAAAACAATCAGCCCCAGCATTTT
-	TRBV28	TRBJ1-2	-	CASSLTGYRGYGYTF	TGTGCCAGCAGTCTTACAGGGTATAGGGGCTATGGCTACACCTTC
TRBD2	TRBV6-5	TRBJ2-7	-	CASRPPGGREYF	TGTGCCAGCAGGCCCCCGGGGGGGAGGGAGTACTTC
-	TRBV30	TRBJ2-1	-	CAWSSWQVYNEQFF	TGTGCCTGGAGTAGCTGGCAGGTCTACAATGAGCAGTTCTTC
-	TRBV29-1	TRBJ2-6	-	CSVEIQAGANVLTF	TGCAGCGTTGAGATACAGGCTGGGGCCAACGTCCTGACTTTC
TRBD2	TRBV10-3	TRBJ2-7	-	CAISELETSGKPLEQYF	TGTGCCATCAGTGAGCTTGAGACTAGCGGGAAACCCTTAGAGCAGTACTTC
-	TRBV4-2	TRBJ1-1	-	CASGNRGTNTEAFF	TGTGCCAGCGGAAACCGGGGGACGAACACTGAAGCTTTCTTT
TRBD2	TRBV28	TRBJ2-1	-	CASSPLTGGPRISYNEQFF	TGTGCCAGCTCTCCCCTAACGGGAGGGCCAAGAATCTCCTACAATGAGCAGTTCTTC
TRBD1	TRBV28	TRBJ1-5	-	CASSSTGKDQPQHF	TGTGCCAGCAGTTCGACAGGGAAAGATCAGCCCCAGCATTTT
TRBD1	TRBV15	TRBJ1-5	-	CATSRGWTGGNQPQHF	TGTGCCACCAGCAGAGGATGGACAGGGGGCAATCAGCCCCAGCATTTT
-	TRBV30	TRBJ1-2	-	CACEQGPNSGYTF	TGTGCCTGCGAACAGGGCCCAAACTCTGGCTACACCTTC
TRBD2	TRBV5-6	TRBJ2-1	-	CASTPSGAAWRNEQFF	TGTGCCAGCACCCCTAGCGGGGCGGCCTGGAGGAATGAGCAGTTCTTC
-	TRBV7-9	TRBJ1-2	-	CASSFSGDGYTF	TGTGCCAGCAGCTTCTCAGGGGATGGCTACACCTTC
TRBD1	TRBV13	TRBJ2-5	-	CASSLAGQGLETQYF	TGTGCCAGCAGCTTGGCGGGACAGGGGCTAGAGACCCAGTACTTC
-	TRBV29-1	TRBJ2-4	-	CSVLGGNIQYF	TGCAGCGTTCTGGGGGGTAACATTCAGTACTTC
-	TRBV5-1	TRBJ2-2	-	CASSLRQANTGELFF	TGCGCCAGCAGCTTGAGGCAGGCAAACACCGGGGAGCTGTTTTTT
-	TRBV18	TRBJ2-7	-	CASSPLGNEQYF	TGTGCCAGCTCACCCCTAGGAAACGAGCAGTACTTC
TRBD1	TRBV7-2	TRBJ2-7	-	CASSLVGIVGTGSYEQYF	TGTGCCAGCAGCTTAGTAGGGATAGTGGGGACAGGGTCCTACGAGCAGTACTTC
-	TRBV19	TRBJ2-7	-	CASSKRDSYDLAEQYF	TGTGCCAGTAGTAAGCGAGACTCGTACGATTTAGCCGAGCAGTACTTC
TRBD2	TRBV2	TRBJ2-1	-	CASSEPGLADNEQFF	TGTGCCAGCAGTGAACCCGGACTAGCGGATAATGAGCAGTTCTTC
TRBD1	TRBV5-6	TRBJ2-2	-	CASSQRTGGTGELFF	TGTGCCAGCAGCCAACGGACAGGGGGCACCGGGGAGCTGTTTTTT
-	TRBV25-1	TRBJ2-1	-	CASSGGTYNEQFF	TGTGCCAGCAGTGGCGGGACCTACAATGAGCAGTTCTTC
-	TRBV7-7	TRBJ2-5	-	CASSLNRQETQYF	TGTGCTAGCAGCTTAAACAGACAAGAGACCCAGTACTTC
-	TRBV27	TRBJ2-6	-	CATRDSGANVLTF	TGTGCCACCCGGGACTCTGGGGCCAACGTCCTGACTTTC
TRBD2	TRBV30	TRBJ2-1	-	CAWTGLAGYNEQFF	TGTGCCTGGACGGGACTAGCGGGTTACAATGAGCAGTTCTTC
TRBD1	TRBV6-1	TRBJ2-3	-	CASRTGTGILDTQYF	TGTGCCAGCAGGACCGGGACAGGGATTTTAGATACGCAGTATTTT
-	TRBV6-1	TRBJ1-2	-	CASGGGLANYGYTF	TGTGCCAGCGGGGGAGGATTGGCTAACTATGGCTACACCTTC
TRBD2	TRBV2	TRBJ2-7	-	CASSELPGITGLASEQYF	TGTGCCAGCAGTGAACTTCCCGGGATAACGGGACTAGCATCCGAGCAGTACTTC
-	TRBV14	TRBJ1-5	-	CASSQDTDQPQHF	TGTGCCAGCAGCCAAGATACGGATCAGCCCCAGCATTTT
-	TRBV15	TRBJ1-5	-	CATSRLPGNQPQHF	TGTGCCACCAGCAGACTACCGGGGAATCAGCCCCAGCATTTT
-	TRBV27	TRBJ2-1	-	CASSSRPSSYNEQFF	TGTGCCAGCAGCTCTCGCCCGAGCTCCTACAATGAGCAGTTCTTC
-	TRBV27	TRBJ2-1	-	CASSPDSYNEQFF	TGTGCCAGCAGTCCGGACAGCTACAATGAGCAGTTCTTC
-	TRBV5-1	TRBJ2-4	-	CASSFEPNQRAKNIQYF	TGCGCCAGCAGCTTTGAACCTAATCAACGGGCCAAAAACATTCAGTACTTC
TRBD1	TRBV5-6	TRBJ2-7	-	CASEGQGYEQYF	TGTGCCAGCGAAGGACAGGGCTACGAGCAGTACTTC
TRBD1	TRBV9	TRBJ2-1	-	CASSSSTGVLIGNEQFF	TGTGCCAGCAGTTCCTCTACAGGGGTGCTCATCGGCAATGAGCAGTTCTTC
-	TRBV30	TRBJ1-5	-	CAWSVGGPQHF	TGTGCCTGGAGTGTCGGCGGGCCCCAGCATTTT
TRBD1	TRBV28	TRBJ2-7	-	CASSWAGGKYEQYF	TGTGCCAGCAGTTGGGCAGGGGGCAAATACGAGCAGTACTTC
-	TRBV19	TRBJ1-2	-	CASSFYQANYGYTF	TGTGCCAGTAGTTTCTATCAAGCTAACTATGGCTACACCTTC
-	TRBV7-3	TRBJ1-2	-	CASSYTGRGYTF	TGTGCCAGCAGCTATACAGGAAGAGGCTACACCTTC
TRBD1	TRBV2	TRBJ1-1	once	CASGGQGNTEAFF	TGTGCCAGCGGGGGACAGGGGAACACTGAAGCTTTCTTT
TRBD2	TRBV7-9	TRBJ2-7	once	CASSPPTAGVAYEQYF	TGTGCCAGCAGCCCCCCCACAGCGGGAGTAGCCTACGAGCAGTACTTC
-	TRBV25-1	TRBJ2-7	-	CASSGGPRGDEQYF	TGTGCCAGCAGTGGGGGACCACGCGGGGACGAGCAGTACTTC
-	TRBV15	TRBJ1-1	-	CATSRDLSGGGEAFF	TGTGCCACCAGCAGAGATTTAAGCGGGGGAGGTGAAGCTTTCTTT
-	TRBV6-6	TRBJ2-7	-	CASSFSDRTYEQYF	TGTGCCAGCAGTTTCAGCGACAGGACCTACGAGCAGTACTTC
-	TRBV5-4	TRBJ1-2	-	CASSLAAVNYGYTF	TGTGCCAGCAGCTTGGCCGCGGTGAACTATGGCTACACCTTC
-	TRBV19	TRBJ2-2	-	CASSANLNTGELFF	TGTGCCAGTAGTGCAAACTTGAACACCGGGGAGCTGTTTTTT
TRBD1	TRBV6-5	TRBJ2-7	-	CASRSPGQGVYEQYF	TGTGCCAGCAGATCCCCGGGACAGGGGGTTTACGAGCAGTACTTC
TRBD2	TRBV27	TRBJ2-7	-	CASSLGGRAYEQYF	TGTGCCAGCAGTTTAGGCGGGAGGGCCTACGAGCAGTACTTC
TRBD2	TRBV7-6	TRBJ2-1	-	CASSSSGRGSYNEQFF	TGTGCCAGCAGCTCTAGCGGGAGGGGCTCCTACAATGAGCAGTTCTTC
-	TRBV6-5	TRBJ2-7	few	CASSYVPSYEQYF	TGTGCCAGCAGTTACGTTCCATCCTACGAGCAGTACTTC
TRBD2	TRBV18	TRBJ2-7	once	CASSKDGRSLSYEQYF	TGTGCCAGCTCGAAAGACGGGAGGTCGCTCTCCTACGAGCAGTACTTC